The entry below gives a single T cell receptor beta chain sequence along with its context. Its antigen is still unknown. No base quality information exists; no much larger clone differs at one position. Using the deep immunoSEQ assay, TCR CDR3 regions were amplified from genomic DNA by multiplex PCR. For each cell subset, the extracted genomic DNA was distributed evenly across all wells of several immunoSEQ 96-well plates, and each plate served as one replicate. For sorted subsets, each replicate PCR was loaded with around 220 ng genomic DNA, equivalent to approximately 27,000 T cell genomes. Purified libraries were quantified with a Qubit 3.0 fluorometer, sized on a Bioanalyzer 2100, and re-quantified with the KAPA Library Quantification kit. A separate single-read 150-cycle Illumina NextSeq 550 flow cell was used to sequence each immunoSEQ 96-well plate. For the original study's pipeline: Because the immunoSEQ output included only junctional sequences and no quality scores, the filtering could not be the same as the filtering used for full-length reads. Sequences were annotated with PyIR, a Python wrapper for IgBLAST v1.9, using IMGT germline references to assign V/J genes and CDR3. Reads were filtered out if the reads had weak V/J assignments (E-value above 1e-6), no CDR3, stop codons, out-of-frame junctions, or ambiguous translated residues. V3J clonotypes were defined as sequences sharing an identical inferred V gene, J gene, and CDR3 amino acid sequence. To compute the percentage overlap between repertoires, the number of shared unique clonotypes was divided by the size of the smaller repertoire. Repertoire richness was assessed with RTK rarefaction, the Chao1 estimator, and Recon v2.1 estimates of unobserved clonotypes. Generation probabilities for all TCRbeta clonotypes obtained by the gDNA method from four donors were computed using OLGA. The table was pulled from immuneACCESS by TCRdb, which kept in-frame rearrangements only. Such tables lose some clones; where checked, under half of the loss comes from unresolved V genes, and the rest has no known cause. Clonal size and the V and J genes are those of that table, whereas D and trimming came from the DNA. The sample table holds roughly 680,000 clones, of which roughly 72% were seen once. The biggest ten clones account for more than 1.5% of the sample.

The donors were healthy, HIV-negative adults with no recently reported acute infections or vaccinations. Every donor was a Caucasian adult living in Nashville, Tennessee, USA. Magnetic negative selection was used to enrich CD4+ T cells, after which naive cells were positively selected on CD45RA and the negative fraction became the memory subset. Blood was obtained by leukapheresis, after which PBMCs were separated by Ficoll-Histopaque density gradient centrifugation and cryopreserved in liquid nitrogen vapor phase. Analytical flow cytometry was used to check the purity and quantity of each magnetically sorted T cell population. From each sorted fraction, genomic DNA was isolated and quantified by UV absorbance on a Nanodrop 2000c. The entry originates in a study of shared clonotypes between healthy human individuals (dated by TCRdb to between 2020 and 2021). Regarding the research as a whole: The cohort comprised a couple of women and a few men aged 18 to 49 years. Libraries were prepared and TCR repertoires were sequenced by different laboratories using diverse techniques, in order to increase sequencing depth and limit assay-specific biases. To estimate repertoire size and how much clonotype sharing occurs between individuals, the study deeply sequenced the blood TCR repertoires of a handful of healthy adults. Leukapheresis yielded between about 0.9 and 9 billion PBMCs per donor. For each donor, CD4 naive and CD4 memory were each given three plates, CD8 naive was given two plates, and CD8 memory was given one plate.

CDR1 and CDR2, looked up from the germline V gene (reference sequence), are LNHDA and SQIVND. Reading from cysteine to phenylalanine, the CDR3 counts 13 amino acids. Only the CDR3 part of the read is kept: 39 bases, read in frame from the first base. Ends trimmed: V by 4 bases, J by 5 bases; bases unmatched to a gene: 4. The paper's findings and limits, for the study overall: Roughly 5% of naive CD4, 3.5% of naive CD8, 2.3% of memory CD4, and around 0.42% of memory CD8 clonotypes were shared across a few donors. Sampling was restricted to blood, and TCR repertoires in tissues likely differ from the TCR repertoires found in blood. Larger estimated clonotype richness was generally found for naive subsets than for memory subsets. The small number of donors limited the genetic and exposure-history diversity represented. Compared with non-shared clonotypes, clonotypes shared by all four sorted-subset donors had higher generation probabilities. Even with the large sequencing depth, rarefaction of the sorted-subset datasets indicated that sequencing was incomplete. Based on pairwise subsampling, the degree of clonotype sharing among donors was expected to be affected by sequencing depth.

Sequencing input: memory CD4+ T cells sorted from blood. Sample cell subset or site, as interpreted from the label and publication: CD45RA-negative fraction. The origin of this receptor is a woman aged 25 to 45 in good health. The chain is encoded by TRBV19 joined to TRBJ1-1; TRBD1 agrees with 7 junctional bases. The DNA is as follows: TGTGCCAGTAGTAACAGGGGAGGTACTGAAGCTTTCTTT. The translation is CASSNRGGTEAFF.